Listed below are T cell receptor beta chains from one sample, sequenced in a study of metastatic and nonmetastatic thyroid tumors. TCRdb re-called the PCR reads via MiXCR. Among fewer than 40,000 clones, 20% to 30% were seen once, and the ten largest hold about 9%. Input material: blood. The receptors here all came from a female donor with papillary thyroid cancer or a benign thyroid nodule (not recorded which). Some clones in this sample may be carry-over from other donors' samples. CDR3s include the opening cysteine and the closing phenylalanine or tryptophan. D genes are given only for firm matches. The size field is filled for only some rows; it gives once, few, many or a size class.

TRBJ2-1	16	TRBV5-1	TRBD2	.	CASSSRLAGGLNEQFF
TRBJ1-1	14	TRBV10-3	.	many	CATKETDTNTEAFF
TRBJ2-3	13	TRBV6-2/TRBV6-3	.	.	CARSSRITDTQYF
TRBJ2-2	16	TRBV12-3/TRBV12-4	.	many	CASSLRYLSGTGELFF
TRBJ2-2	16	TRBV20-1	TRBD1	few	CSASGLDRAKTGELFF
TRBJ1-1	13	TRBV6-2/TRBV6-3	.	many	CASRFERGPEAFF
TRBJ1-1	13	TRBV5-4	.	few	CASSSGTTDEAFF
TRBJ1-5	18	TRBV5-4	.	many	CASSLDPRAVSSNQPQHF
TRBJ2-7	15	TRBV12-3/TRBV12-4	TRBD2	medium-sized	CASSPSGRASYEQYF
TRBJ1-4	13	TRBV4-1	.	many	CASSRQINEKLFF
TRBJ2-1	14	TRBV7-2	.	many	CASSPQTGSYEQFF
TRBJ2-3	17	TRBV13	TRBD1	many	CASSPAGTGVRLDTQYF
TRBJ1-1	14	TRBV7-9	.	many	CASSLSRLNTEAFF
TRBJ1-3	17	TRBV6-5	.	many	CASSYLARRPGRNTIYF
TRBJ2-1	16	TRBV11-2	TRBD2	.	CASSSSGLASGNEQFF
TRBJ1-2	11	TRBV6-2/TRBV6-3	TRBD1	many	CASSSGGGYTF
TRBJ2-1	15	TRBV3-1	.	many	CASSQLSGDNGEQFF
TRBJ1-3	15	TRBV18	.	.	CASSPPLVSGNTIYF
TRBJ2-7	15	TRBV5-5	TRBD1	.	CASSLSDRGTVEQYF
TRBJ1-6	18	TRBV6-1	TRBD1	.	CASSERNRGSSYNSPLHF